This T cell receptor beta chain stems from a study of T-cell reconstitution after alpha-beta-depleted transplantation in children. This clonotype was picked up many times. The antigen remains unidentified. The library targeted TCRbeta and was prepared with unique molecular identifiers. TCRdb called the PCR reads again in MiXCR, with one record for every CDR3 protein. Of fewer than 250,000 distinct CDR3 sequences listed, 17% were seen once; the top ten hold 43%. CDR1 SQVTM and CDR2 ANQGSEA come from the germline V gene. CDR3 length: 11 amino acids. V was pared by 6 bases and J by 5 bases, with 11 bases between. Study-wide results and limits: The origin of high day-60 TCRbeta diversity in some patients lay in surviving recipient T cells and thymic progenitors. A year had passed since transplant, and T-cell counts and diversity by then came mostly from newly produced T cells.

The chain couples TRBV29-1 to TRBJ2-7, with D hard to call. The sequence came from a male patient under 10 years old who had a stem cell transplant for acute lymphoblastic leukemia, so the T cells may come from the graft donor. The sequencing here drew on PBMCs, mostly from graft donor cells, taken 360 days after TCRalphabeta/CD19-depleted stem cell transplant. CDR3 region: CSVFWWDEQYF. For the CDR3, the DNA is TGCAGCGTATTCTGGTGGGACGAGCAGTACTTC.